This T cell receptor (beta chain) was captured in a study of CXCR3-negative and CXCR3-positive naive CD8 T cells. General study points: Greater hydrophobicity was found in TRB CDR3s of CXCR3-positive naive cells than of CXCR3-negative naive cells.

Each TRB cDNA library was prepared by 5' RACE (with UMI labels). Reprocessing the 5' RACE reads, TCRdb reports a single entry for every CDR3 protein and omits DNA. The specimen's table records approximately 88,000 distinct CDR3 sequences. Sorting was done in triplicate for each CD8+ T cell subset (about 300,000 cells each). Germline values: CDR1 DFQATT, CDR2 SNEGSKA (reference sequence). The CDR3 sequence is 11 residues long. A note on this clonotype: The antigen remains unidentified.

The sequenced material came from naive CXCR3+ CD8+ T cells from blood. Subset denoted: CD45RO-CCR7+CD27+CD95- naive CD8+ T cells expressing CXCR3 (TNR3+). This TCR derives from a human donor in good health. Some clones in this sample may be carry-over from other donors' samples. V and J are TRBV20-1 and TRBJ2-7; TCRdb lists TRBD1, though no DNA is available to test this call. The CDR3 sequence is CSAGQGYEQYF.